This T cell receptor (beta chain) emerged from a study of T cells in Graves' hyperthyroidism and ophthalmopathy (dated by TCRdb to the late 2010s). With regard to the full study: Peripheral blood was sampled at the time of initial diagnosis, prior to any treatment. To identify distinguishing TCR V-J signatures, a discovery cohort of 90 to 100 patients was used, comprising some 45 with Graves' ophthalmopathy and 55 to 65 with stable Graves' hyperthyroidism. An independent validation cohort of around 19 hyperthyroidism patients and 17 patients who later progressed to ophthalmopathy tested prospective prediction of ophthalmopathy. The roughly 99 discovery patients were divided at random into training and test sets in a 7:3 ratio. In addition, the study compared T-cell repertoires in thyroid tissue and in blood from over 5 Graves' hyperthyroidism patients. After blood sampling, hyperthyroidism patients were treated with methimazole at a starting dose of 30 mg daily, and ophthalmopathy patients were treated with high-dose intravenous methylprednisolone. TCR Vbeta CDR3 sequencing of 120 to 150 peripheral blood samples (about 45 ophthalmopathy, 75 hyperthyroidism and around 17 progressor patients) is reported in the paper.

Amplification of TCR beta CDR3 regions was carried out from RNA transcripts. The first round of RT-PCR for the TCR CDR3 was performed with the HTBI primer set and the Qiagen OneStep RT-PCR kit. Libraries were constructed in a second round of multiplex PCR, after which size selection and purification were performed. Paired-end sequencing of the libraries was performed with 100 bp reads on an Illumina HiSeq2000. The study's processing was this. SOAPnuke was used to process the raw data, with reads discarded if the reads contained adapters or uncalled bases, had a mean Phred below 15, or lacked an exact constant-primer or identifier match. COPE v1.2.5 was used to merge the high-quality paired reads, and each unique nucleotide sequence was defined as a clonotype. MiTCR v1.1 was used to align clonotypes to the IMGT TRBV, TRBD and TRBJ reference segments. Analysis was restricted to V-J combinations with a frequency above 0.0001, which covered 99.2% of repertoires. The TCS score was defined as F50 (clonal expansion) divided by E x V (chaos), with BLOSUM62-based TCRdist calculated between CDR3 peptides within each V-J. Welch's t-statistics and random forest reduced fewer than 600 V-J features to roughly 13, which were used in a naive Bayes classifier (R e1071). Using fastp at Q25 and MiXCR, TCRdb reprocessed the public reads and kept productive beta chains. Rows matching on CDR3 protein sequence are summarized as one entry with the most common DNA and genes. TCRdb's processing, not the authors', yielded these V and J calls. Across this sample there are approximately 570,000 distinct CDR3 sequences, with just under 20% seen only once. Approximately 50% of the sample goes to the ten largest clones.

Beyond this particular receptor, the publication reports: Most expanded thyroid clonotypes (frequency above 0.001) were also found in blood, which suggests that blood repertoires may mirror thyroid immune responses. In validation, progression to ophthalmopathy was predicted by the model with roughly 71% sensitivity and 72.22% specificity, a median of roughly six months before onset. Sample size was not statistically predetermined, and blinding of investigators to group allocation was not performed. A model built on a 13 V-J signature distinguished ophthalmopathy from stable hyperthyroidism, reaching over 85% sensitivity and around 81% specificity in cross-validation and 80%/75% in testing.

Moderately to severely active disease, a Clinical Activity Score of at least 3, a NOSPECS grade of at least 4, and a duration under 3 months were present in ophthalmopathy patients. The study excluded patients with uncontrolled infections, other autoimmune diseases, pregnancy or lactation. Clinical symptoms, serum thyroxine and TRAb, thyroid ultrasound, and orbital computed tomography formed the basis for the diagnoses. PBMCs were separated from 8 to 10 ml of fresh peripheral blood using Ficoll-Paque density gradient centrifugation. Total RNA was extracted using Trizol reagent, and RNA quality was assessed on an Agilent 2100 Bioanalyzer. V and J are truncated by 0 bases and 9 bases respectively, leaving an intervening sequence of 12 bases. The CDR3 contains 14 residues, cysteine and phenylalanine counted. This entry keeps only the CDR3 DNA: 42 bases, framed from base 1. CDR1 and CDR2 (KGHSH, LQKENI) derive from the germline V gene.

This clonotype was seen many times. The antigen it binds to is not known. Nothing much larger sits one base from this clone, and base qualities are not available. Sample: blood. This receptor chain uses TRBV18 and TRBJ2-1; the D gene cannot be resolved reliably. The TCR was taken from a man between 40 and 49 years old with Graves' ophthalmopathy. The nucleotide sequence reads TGTGCCAGCTCACCACCGTATATGTCGGGTGAGCAGTTCTTC. This yields the protein CASSPPYMSGEQFF.